The 12 T cell receptor beta chains reported below all come from one sample, sequenced in a study of metastatic and nonmetastatic thyroid tumors. TCRdb re-called the PCR reads via MiXCR. The data show some 90,000 clones, approximately 9% seen once. Patients were all untreated before their thyroid surgery. Source material: blood. The receptors shown here come from a female donor with papillary thyroid cancer or a benign thyroid nodule (not recorded which). Some clones in this sample may be carry-over from other donors' samples.

Many counts were recorded for this clone. Germline and junction disagree at one end, which may indicate a read error. V and J are TRBV12-3 or TRBV12-4 and TRBJ1-5, with a tentative D call TRBD1 (5 bases). This CDR3 is 15 amino acids long. DNA for the CDR3: TGTACCAGCAGTTTAGTGGCAGGGTGGAATCAGCCCCAGCATTTT. This sequence encodes CTSSLVAGWNQPQHF.

This clone was observed at least ten times. The chain recombines TRBV12-5 with TRBJ2-7; 7 bases line up with TRBD2. This CDR3 spans 13 amino acids. Germline CDR1 is LGHNT and CDR2 is FRNRAP. The V segment lost 3 bases and the J segment 5 bases; nucleotides outside the gene matches: 4. The CDR3 DNA sequence: TGTGCTAGTGGTTTAGTGGGGGGGAACGAGCAGTACTTC. Its translation: CASGLVGGNEQYF.

The sample holds many counts of this clone. This chain joins TRBV20-1 and TRBJ2-1; 8 bases fit TRBD2. The trim removed 0 bases at V and 1 base at J, leaving 5 bases unmatched. The CDR3 runs to 16 residues. Per the germline V gene, CDR1 is DFQATT and CDR2 is SNEGSKA (reference sequence). The CDR3 sequence is CSARDRGLASYNEQFF. In DNA form, the CDR3 reads TGCAGTGCTAGAGATCGAGGACTAGCATCCTACAATGAGCAGTTCTTC.

At least ten counts were recorded for this clone. This chain joins TRBV7-9 and TRBJ2-2, with D hard to call. Looked up from germline, CDR1 is SEHNR and CDR2 is FQNEAQ (reference sequence). The germline V and J ends were trimmed by 1 base and 6 bases, with 3 bases remaining between them. The CDR3 is 12 amino acids. Here the CDR3 reads CASSLEPGELFF. The CDR3 nucleotides read TGTGCCAGCAGCTTAGAACCCGGGGAGCTGTTTTTT.

The chain links TRBV13 to TRBJ2-3, with 12 positions matching TRBD2. The CDR3 runs 15 residues. Germline values: CDR1 PRHDT, CDR2 FYEKMQ (reference sequence). V lost 5 bases and J lost 5; bases outside the gene matches: 5. The CDR3 loop is CASSQLAGGGDTQYF. The DNA for the CDR3 is TGTGCCAGCAGCCAACTAGCGGGAGGAGGAGATACGCAGTATTTT.

This clone was seen ten or more times. The chain uses TRBV24-1 and TRBJ2-3; either TRBD1 or TRBD2 may fit D (6 bases each). Trimming shortened V by 3 bases and J by 1 base, and 13 bases separated the two germline ends. The CDR3 consists of 16 residues. The germline gives CDR1 KGHDR, CDR2 SFDVKD. CDR3 DNA: TGTGCCACCAGTGATCGACACAGGGAGGGCACAGATACGCAGTATTTT. It specifies CATSDRHREGTDTQYF.

In its sample, this clone was seen many times. The rearrangement joins TRBV10-3 to TRBJ2-5; no clear D. The germline V gene has CDR1 ENHRY and CDR2 SYGVKD. V lost 2 bases and J 5 bases, leaving 6 bases between the germline ends. The CDR3 consists of 12 residues. DNA of the CDR3: TGTGCCATCAGTGAGAAGGAGGAGACCCAGTACTTC. Protein: CAISEKEETQYF.

This clone was seen at least ten times. This sequence joins TRBV6-1 and TRBJ2-7; 10 nucleotides align to TRBD2. J lost 7 bases, V lost 2 bases, and 8 bases had no gene match. Looked up from germline, CDR1 is MNHNS and CDR2 is SASEGT. This CDR3 contains 15 residues. The CDR3 DNA reads as TGTGCCAGCAGTGAATGGGCTAGCGGGGGAGGTGAGCAGTACTTC. Its protein product is CASSEWASGGGEQYF.

This chain joins TRBV6-5 and TRBJ1-3, with 7 nucleotides matching TRBD1. CDR3 length: 16 amino acids. Trimming cost V 2 bases and J 3 bases; bases outside gene matches: 7. Germline V gene sequence: CDR1 MNHEY, CDR2 SVGAGI. The CDR3 region is CASSYGGQKGGNTIYF. The DNA of the CDR3 is TGTGCCAGCAGTTACGGGGGACAGAAAGGTGGAAACACCATATATTTT.

The chain carries TRBV14 and TRBJ2-5; 12 bases are shared with TRBD2. V was clipped by 1 base and J by 3 bases; unmatched bases: 0. Per the germline V gene, CDR1 is SGHDN and CDR2 is FVKESK. The CDR3 spans 15 residues. This CDR3 reads CASSQGLAGEETQYF. As DNA, the CDR3 is TGTGCCAGCAGCCAAGGACTAGCGGGGGAAGAGACCCAGTACTTC.

This rearrangement joins TRBV20-1 to TRBJ1-1, with D unclear. CDR1 is DFQATT and CDR2 is SNEGSKA in the germline V gene (reference sequence). The CDR3 sequence is 15 residues long. Trimming took 0 bases from V and 1 from J, leaving 12 bases between them. CDR3 protein: CSARDSTDPNTEAFF. CDR3 coding DNA: TGCAGTGCTAGAGATTCCACAGACCCGAACACTGAAGCTTTCTTT.

This clone was found a few times. V usage is TRBV3-1 and J usage is TRBJ1-5; perhaps TRBD1 as D (5 bases). Germline V lookup: CDR1 LGHDT, CDR2 YNNKEL (reference sequence). V was pared by 4 bases and J by 1 base, with 14 bases between. CDR3 length equals 16 residues. CDR3 DNA: TGTGCCAGCAGCCCGACTTTTGGGGGGAGCAATCAGCCCCAGCATTTT. It translates to CASSPTFGGSNQPQHF.